Included here is one T cell receptor beta chain sequence, with context. The antigen is unknown. This sample is drawn from a study of T cell responses to AZD1222 COVID-19 vaccine. In the study overall: Analyses pooled second doses at about 4 or about 12 weeks. Notes on the study in general: Regions left unmutated in variants are reportedly the target of nearly half of spike-specific TCRs. There were mostly white British donors and more females than males, and clonal diversity was possibly underestimated. Spike-specific TCR breadth and depth both grew after two AZD1222 doses.

Clones were sequenced by immunoSEQ multiplex PCR, and TCRdb holds only the in-frame ones, with some missing. The sample includes approximately 98,000 clones, just over 85% of them seen just once. Per the germline V gene, CDR1 is MDHEN and CDR2 is SYDVKM. The length of the CDR3 is 13 residues. The V end was cut by 5 bases, the J end by 8 bases, with 13 bases between. This receptor was obtained from an adult in good health. Sample: peripheral blood, taken on day 0 of AZD1222 vaccination. This chain uses TRBV28 with TRBJ2-1; D call uncertain. CDR3 coding DNA: TGTGCCAGCAGTCTTTCGAAGGCGGATGAGCAGTTCTTC. Protein product: CASSLSKADEQFF. Full variable domain (outside the CDR3, taken from reference TRBV28 and TRBJ2-1): DVKVTQSSRYLVKRTGEKVFLECVQDMDHENMFWYRQDPGLGLRLIYFSYDVKMKEKGDIPEGYSVSREKKERFSLILESASTNQTSMYLCASSLSKADEQFFGPGTRLTVL.